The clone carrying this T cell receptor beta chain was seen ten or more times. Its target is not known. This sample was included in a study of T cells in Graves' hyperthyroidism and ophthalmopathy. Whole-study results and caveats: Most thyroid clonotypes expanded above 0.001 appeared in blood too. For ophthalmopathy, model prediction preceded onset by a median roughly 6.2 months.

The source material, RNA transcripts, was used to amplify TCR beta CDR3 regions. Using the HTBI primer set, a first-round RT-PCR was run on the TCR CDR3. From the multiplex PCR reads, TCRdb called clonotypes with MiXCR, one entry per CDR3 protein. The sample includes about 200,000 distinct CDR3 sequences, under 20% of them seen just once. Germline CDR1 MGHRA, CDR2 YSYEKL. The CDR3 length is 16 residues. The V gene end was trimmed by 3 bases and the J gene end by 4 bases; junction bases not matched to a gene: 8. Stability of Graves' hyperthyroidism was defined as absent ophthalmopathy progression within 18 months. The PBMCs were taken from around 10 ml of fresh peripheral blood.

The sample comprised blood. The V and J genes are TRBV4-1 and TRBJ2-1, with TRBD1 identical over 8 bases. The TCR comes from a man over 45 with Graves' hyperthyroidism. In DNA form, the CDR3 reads TGCGCCAGCAGCCAGGGTCCGGGACAGGCGTACAATGAGCAGTTCTTC. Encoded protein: CASSQGPGQAYNEQFF.